This passage covers 3 T cell receptor beta chains from one sample sequenced in a study of T-cell memory formation after mild COVID-19. TCRdb reprocessed the 5' RACE reads via MiXCR and lists one record per CDR3 protein. The repertoire holds 550,000 to 700,000 distinct CDR3 sequences, roughly 18% seen once, with around 12% in the top ten. The sample was PBMCs or a T cell subset sorted from them (not recorded which). The receptors stem from an adult woman who had mild COVID-19 (a few samples of this study predate the infection). Cell type and time point are not known.

CDR3 in DNA: TGTGCCAGCAGCCCTCAGGTTGGGGTTGTAGCTGAAGCTTTCTTT. Encoded protein: CASSPQVGVVAEAFF. This chain joins TRBV9 and TRBJ1-1; D uncertain. Germline CDR1 reads SGDLS; CDR2 reads YYNGEE. The CDR3 has 15 residues. The ends were cut back, 4 bases at V and 6 bases at J, with 19 bases in the middle.

This chain connects TRBV2 to TRBJ2-7; D might be TRBD1 (6 bases). Trimming removed 6 bases from V and 7 bases from J, with 22 bases in between. CDR1 is SNHLY and CDR2 is FYNNEI in the germline V gene. This CDR3 comprises 15 residues. For the CDR3, the DNA is TGTGCCAGCAGACCCCCTACAGGGTTAATTGCGGAGCAGTACTTC. Translating gives CASRPPTGLIAEQYF.

The chain uses TRBV5-6 and TRBJ1-1; possibly TRBD1 for D (5 bases). The V gene lost 1 base and the J gene lost 3 bases, with 19 bases spanning the gap. Germline loops: CDR1 SGHDT, CDR2 YYEEEE. The CDR3 loop spans 17 amino acids. The CDR3 bases are TGTGCCAGCAGCTTGTTTTCCGCGGTCGGGGCCGACACTGAAGCTTTCTTT. Translating gives CASSLFSAVGADTEAFF.